The 10 T cell receptor beta chains below come from one sample, sequenced in a study of STAT3 mutations in large granular lymphocyte leukemia. Whole-study findings and limits: At least one immunodominant TCR beta clonotype appeared in every T-cell large granular lymphocyte leukemia patient.

This table comes from immunoSEQ multiplex PCR, and its TCRdb copy is limited to in-frame clones, with some not included. Here the sample spans about 42,000 clones, 80% to 90% being singletons. These receptors have no known antigen. The specimen was PBMCs. The source is a human donor with T large granular lymphocyte leukemia. Some clones in this sample may be carry-over from other donors' samples.

This clone was detected once. The chain links TRBV6-5 to TRBJ2-1; D remains ambiguous. This CDR3 is 16 amino acids long. With 4 bases removed from V and 0 bases from J, the gap between germline ends came to 13 bases. Germline V gene data show CDR1 as MNHEY and CDR2 as SVGAGI. CDR3 loop: CASSLDAGSSYNEQFF. CDR3 nucleotides: TGTGCCAGCAGTTTGGACGCAGGTAGCTCCTACAATGAGCAGTTCTTC.

This sequence joins TRBV7-9 and TRBJ2-5; 10 bases match TRBD2. Per the germline V gene, CDR1 is SEHNR and CDR2 is FQNEAQ (reference sequence). CDR3 length equals 15 residues. The V gene end was trimmed by 5 bases and the J gene end by 5 bases; junction bases not matched to a gene: 8. CDR3 DNA: TGTGCCAGCAGCCCCCAGCGGGGGGGCCTGGAGACCCAGTACTTC. It is translated as CASSPQRGGLETQYF.

This clone was seen just once. J is TRBJ2-7 and V is TRBV6-1; 8 positions match TRBD1. The junction had 8 bases not matched to a gene; V was cut back by 4 bases and J by 3 bases. The germline CDR1 and CDR2 sequences are MNHNS and SASEGT. The CDR3 extends over 15 amino acids. CDR3 protein: CASSGRTGNNYEQYF. The DNA for the CDR3 is TGTGCCAGCAGTGGACGGACAGGGAATAACTACGAGCAGTACTTC.

V gene TRBV7-9 combines with J gene TRBJ1-2; D perhaps matches TRBD1 (5 bases). Germline V gives CDR1 SEHNR, CDR2 FQNEAQ (reference sequence). The CDR3 spans 14 residues. V dropped 5 bases and J dropped 4 bases, with 14 bases sitting between them. Written as DNA, the CDR3 is TGTGCCAGCAGCGCTGCTGGGGGGACCTATGGCTACACCTTC. This translates into CASSAAGGTYGYTF.

The rearrangement links TRBV6-1 to TRBJ2-7, with 7 nucleotides matching TRBD1. Trimming at V came to 5 bases and at J to 7 bases, leaving 5 bases not matched to a gene. The CDR3 length is 12 residues. CDR1 is MNHNS, CDR2 SASEGT, per germline. In DNA, the CDR3 is TGTGCCAGCAGTCCTACAGGGGTTGAGCAGTACTTC. Translation gives CASSPTGVEQYF.

Written as DNA, the CDR3 is TGTGCCAGTACCCAGGACAGCGATAATTCACCCCTCCACTTT. The encoded protein is CASTQDSDNSPLHF. The gene calls are TRBV19 and TRBJ1-6; TRBD1 might be the D (6 bases). Germline V CDR1 and CDR2: LNHDA, SQIVND (reference sequence). V was trimmed by 7 bases and J by 5 bases, leaving 12 bases between them. There are 14 residues in the CDR3.

The rearrangement links TRBV6-5 to TRBJ1-1; a weak D match, TRBD1 (6 bases). The CDR3 consists of 15 residues. Germline values: CDR1 MNHEY, CDR2 SVGAGI. V was clipped by 0 bases and J by 5 bases, with 13 bases between them. The chain's CDR3 is CASSYSTQGGTEAFF. In DNA, the CDR3 is TGTGCCAGCAGTTACTCCACACAGGGTGGGACTGAAGCTTTCTTT.

This clone turned up a few times. This sequence joins TRBV28 and TRBJ2-3; weak D call: TRBD2 (6 bases). CDR1 MDHEN and CDR2 SYDVKM come from the germline V gene. V lost 4 bases to trimming and J lost 4 bases, with 15 bases between them. CDR3 length equals 15 residues. CDR3: CASSYGGRLADTQYF. The CDR3 DNA reads as TGTGCCAGCAGTTACGGAGGGCGTTTAGCAGATACGCAGTATTTT. Filled out from reference TRBV28 and TRBJ2-3, the complete variable domain reads DVKVTQSSRYLVKRTGEKVFLECVQDMDHENMFWYRQDPGLGLRLIYFSYDVKMKEKGDIPEGYSVSREKKERFSLILESASTNQTSMYLCASSYGGRLADTQYFGPGTRLTVL.

The V gene is TRBV11-3, the J gene TRBJ1-5; tentative D call: TRBD1 (5 bases). Germline V lookup: CDR1 SGHNT, CDR2 YENEEA. The V and J ends lost 0 bases and 5 bases respectively, with 17 bases between them. CDR3 length equals 17 residues. CDR3 in DNA: TGTGCCAGCAGCTTAGATACTTCCCGGGACGGAGATCAGCCCCAGCATTTT. It specifies CASSLDTSRDGDQPQHF.

The chain joins TRBV15 to TRBJ1-2, with unresolved D. Germline-derived CDR1 and CDR2 are LNHNV and YYDKDF (reference sequence). V shed 0 bases and J shed 2 bases, with 4 bases lying between them. The CDR3 covers 13 residues. DNA for the CDR3: TGTGCCACCAGCAGAGATGGGAACTATGGCTACACCTTC. It codes for CATSRDGNYGYTF.